The 23 T cell receptor beta chains presented below share a single source sample, sequenced in a study of blood T cell repertoires in COVID-19. Repertoires were generated with immunoSEQ multiplex PCR, while TCRdb's copy carries only in-frame clones and drops some. The data hold over 45,000 clones, with roughly 87% observed a single time. What was sequenced was peripheral blood. The receptor source for this set is a man aged 50 or older with active COVID-19.

CDR3 loop: CARRQGLGYTF. The CDR3 DNA sequence: TGTGCCAGAAGACAGGGTCTTGGCTACACCTTC. The chain combines TRBV6-5 with TRBJ1-2; TRBD1 matches at 7 bases. The V segment lost 9 bases and the J segment 7 bases; nucleotides outside the gene matches: 5. Germline CDR1 MNHEY, CDR2 SVGAGI. The CDR3 runs 11 residues.

This chain links TRBV5-1 with TRBJ2-5; D may be TRBD1 (5 bases). Germline V gives CDR1 SGHRS, CDR2 YFSETQ. The CDR3 is 14 residues long. Trimming cost V 3 bases and J 1 base, with 10 bases left between them. CDR3 in amino acids: CASSYTTGQETQYF. The CDR3 DNA is TGCGCCAGCAGCTATACCACAGGCCAAGAGACCCAGTACTTC.

This sequence joins TRBV6-1 and TRBJ2-7; D gene uncertain. Trimming removed 2 bases from V and 7 bases from J, with 12 bases in between. The CDR3 length is 13 residues. CDR1 and CDR2 from the germline V gene are MNHNS and SASEGT. The CDR3 coding sequence is TGTGCCAGCAGTGAAACAGCCACGTCTGAGCAGTACTTC. Translated: CASSETATSEQYF.

The chain couples TRBV19 to TRBJ2-7, with 8 bases identical to TRBD1. The CDR3 runs 14 residues. Looked up from germline, CDR1 is LNHDA and CDR2 is SQIVND (reference sequence). The junction had 4 bases not matched to a gene; V was cut back by 2 bases and J by 4 bases. The CDR3 DNA reads TGTGCCAGTAGTATACTCCAGGGGGCTTACGAGCAGTACTTC. The encoded protein is CASSILQGAYEQYF. Variable domain in full (rest from reference TRBV19 and TRBJ2-7): DGGITQSPKYLFRKEGQNVTLSCEQNLNHDAMYWYRQDPGQGLRLIYYSQIVNDFQKGDIAEGYSVSREKKESFPLTVTSAQKNPTAFYLCASSILQGAYEQYFGPGTRLTVT.

This chain uses TRBV5-8 with TRBJ2-1; possible D gene TRBD2, 7 bases. There are 14 residues in the CDR3. Trimming stripped 0 bases from V and 7 bases from J, with 11 bases between. Germline CDR1 is SGHTS and CDR2 is YDEGEE. The CDR3 region is CASSLVEGGNEQFF. DNA of the CDR3: TGTGCCAGCAGCTTGGTTGAGGGGGGGAATGAGCAGTTCTTC.

DNA of the CDR3: TGTGCCTGGTCCCTAGCGCTCCAAGAGACCCAGTACTTC. It specifies CAWSLALQETQYF. The gene calls are TRBV30 and TRBJ2-5; weak D call: TRBD2 (6 bases). Trimming shortened V by 5 bases and J by 1 base, and 11 bases separated the two germline ends. Looked up from germline, CDR1 is GTSNPN and CDR2 is SVGIG (reference sequence). The CDR3 runs to 13 residues.

CDR3 in amino acids: CASSHSQTGINQPQHF. The DNA for the CDR3 is TGTGCCAGCAGCCATTCCCAGACAGGGATCAATCAGCCCCAGCATTTT. This chain links TRBV3-1 (or the pseudogene TRBV3-2) with TRBJ1-5; TRBD1 agrees at 7 bases. The CDR3 runs to 16 residues. Looked up from germline, CDR1 is LGHDT and CDR2 is YNNKEL (reference sequence). With V trimmed by 3 bases and J by 3 bases, 8 bases remained unmatched.

The chain recombines TRBV7-2 with TRBJ2-1; perhaps TRBD2 as D (6 bases). The CDR3 totals 13 residues. Germline V gives CDR1 SGHTA, CDR2 FQGNSA. V was pared by 4 bases and J by 9 bases, with 13 bases between. CDR3 sequence (DNA): TGTGCCAGCAGCTCCGAAAGGGAGGCTGAGCAGTTCTTC. Translation: CASSSEREAEQFF.

This chain joins TRBV27 and TRBJ2-6; unclear D gene. Germline CDR1 reads MNHEY; CDR2 reads SMNVEV (reference sequence). V dropped 3 bases and J dropped 2 bases, with 8 bases sitting between them. This CDR3 is built from 15 residues. The CDR3 DNA sequence: TGTGCCAGCAGTTTCGTGGTAGCTGGGGCCAACGTCCTGACTTTC. As protein: CASSFVVAGANVLTF.

Note on this clone: At one end the junction does not follow the germline gene, possibly because of a read error. The chain carries TRBV6-6 and TRBJ1-3; D uncertain. The CDR3 loop spans 13 amino acids. CDR1 is MNHNY, CDR2 SVGAGI, per germline (reference sequence). The DNA for the CDR3 is TGTGCCAGCAGTTATACCCTTCCCGACATCTCTACCTTT. It codes for CASSYTLPDISTF.

This clone was seen a few times. J is TRBJ1-2 and V is TRBV5-1; possibly TRBD1 for D (6 bases). V lost 4 bases and J 3 bases, leaving 25 bases between the germline ends. The CDR3 has 18 amino acids. CDR1 and CDR2 (germline): SGHRS, YFSETQ. CDR3 residues: CASSPVPPAGARDYGYTF. The CDR3 coding sequence is TGCGCCAGCAGCCCCGTACCCCCTGCGGGGGCGAGGGACTATGGCTACACCTTC.

This chain connects TRBV11-3 to TRBJ1-2; the D is unclear. CDR1 and CDR2 from the germline V gene are SGHNT and YENEEA. Trimming removed 3 bases at V and 1 base at J, with 12 bases between. This CDR3 region has 15 residues. This CDR3 reads CASSFGRNYNYGYTF. The CDR3 DNA reads TGTGCCAGCAGCTTCGGCAGAAACTATAACTATGGCTACACCTTC.

This chain links TRBV5-5 with TRBJ2-2, with D maybe TRBD2 (6 bases). Trimming stripped 2 bases from V and 1 base from J, with 9 bases between. This CDR3 is built from 15 residues. Germline V gene lookup returns CDR1 SGHKS and CDR2 YYEKEE (reference sequence). CDR3 residues: CASSLYGGNTGELFF. The CDR3 nucleotides read TGTGCCAGCAGCTTATACGGGGGGAACACCGGGGAGCTGTTTTTT.

The chain is built from TRBV7-2 and TRBJ2-7, with 8 nucleotides matching TRBD2. Trimming removed 5 bases from V and 6 bases from J; junction bases left unmatched: 6. The CDR3 covers 13 residues. Germline CDR1 SGHTA, CDR2 FQGNSA. This chain's CDR3 is CASSPGGLVEQYF. The CDR3 DNA reads as TGTGCCAGCAGCCCGGGGGGGCTAGTCGAGCAGTACTTC.

This chain joins TRBV5-4 and TRBJ2-1, with D perhaps matching TRBD2 (5 bases). Trimming took off 3 bases at V and 3 bases at J, with 7 bases between the two ends. Germline CDR1 and CDR2: SGHNT and YYREEE (reference sequence). This CDR3 is 13 amino acids long. DNA for the CDR3: TGTGCCAGCAGCTCGGGGTACTACAATGAGCAGTTCTTC. Encoded protein: CASSSGYYNEQFF.

The rearrangement uses TRBV19 and TRBJ1-5, with D maybe TRBD1 (6 bases). The V gene's germline CDR1 is LNHDA and CDR2 SQIVND (reference sequence). The V and J ends lost 5 bases and 7 bases respectively, with 24 bases between them. This CDR3 spans 17 amino acids. The chain's CDR3 is CASSLRQVGLNRQPQHF. The CDR3 DNA reads TGTGCCAGTAGTCTACGACAGGTAGGATTAAATAGACAGCCCCAGCATTTT.

Of note for this clone: Sequence at one end of the junction differs from germline and may be a read error. This chain connects TRBV7-7 to TRBJ2-1, with 10 positions matching TRBD2. Germline assignment: CDR1 SSHAT and CDR2 FNYEAQ (reference sequence). This CDR3 is built from 15 residues. CDR3 protein: CASSLITSGINEQFF. DNA of the CDR3: TGTGCTAGCAGCTTGATTACTAGCGGGATCAATGAGCAGTTCTTC. Variable domain in full (rest from reference TRBV7-7 and TRBJ2-1): GAGVSQSPRYKVTKRGQDVTLRCDPISSHATLYWYQQALGQGPEFLTYFNYEAQPDKSGLPSDRFSAERPEGSISTLTIQRTEQRDSAMYRCASSLITSGINEQFFGPGTRLTVL.

The chain combines TRBV7-9 with TRBJ2-5, with TRBD2 matching over 9 bases. Germline CDR1 is SEHNR and CDR2 is FQNEAQ (reference sequence). The CDR3 runs 14 residues. J lost 2 bases, V lost 11 bases, and 9 bases had no gene match. The CDR3 nucleotides read TGTGCCGGCCGAATTAGCGGGAGACAAGAGACCCAGTACTTC. Encoded protein: CAGRISGRQETQYF.

This clone was seen only once. The chain employs TRBV12-3 or TRBV12-4 and TRBJ2-5; D gene uncertain. The CDR3 extends over 11 amino acids. V dropped 4 bases and J dropped 2 bases, with 2 bases sitting between them. The CDR3 region is CASSSQETQYF. CDR3 coding DNA: TGTGCCAGCAGTTCGCAAGAGACCCAGTACTTC.

V gene TRBV4-1 combines with J gene TRBJ2-5; 9 nucleotides agree with TRBD2. The J segment lost 6 bases and the V segment lost 0 bases, leaving 11 bases of the junction unmatched. The CDR3 runs to 17 residues. The germline gives CDR1 MGHRA, CDR2 YSYEKL. Here the CDR3 reads CASSQDWGGLAGQTQYF. DNA of the CDR3: TGCGCCAGCAGCCAAGATTGGGGTGGTCTAGCGGGACAGACCCAGTACTTC.

The gene calls are TRBV5-4 and TRBJ2-6, with D hard to call. Germline loops: CDR1 SGHNT, CDR2 YYREEE (reference sequence). This CDR3 is 15 amino acids long. Trimming took 4 bases from V and 0 from J, leaving 8 bases between them. The CDR3 bases are TGTGCCAGCAGCCCCGGGTCCTCTGGGGCCAACGTCCTGACTTTC. It translates to CASSPGSSGANVLTF.

This sequence joins TRBV7-2 and TRBJ1-6; weak D call: TRBD1 (6 bases). Trimming took off 5 bases at V and 7 bases at J, with 12 bases between the two ends. The CDR3 spans 14 residues. Germline values: CDR1 SGHTA, CDR2 FQGNSA. The CDR3: CASSHGGDNSPLHF. The CDR3 DNA sequence: TGTGCCAGCAGCCATGGGGGCGACAATTCACCCCTCCACTTT.

The rearrangement uses TRBV14 and TRBJ1-3, with D unresolved. CDR1 is SGHDN, CDR2 FVKESK, per germline. Trimming cost V 0 bases and J 4 bases, with 7 bases left between them. This CDR3 has 14 amino acids. DNA of the CDR3: TGTGCCAGCAGCCAAGATTCGAGGGGAAACACCATATATTTT. Its protein is CASSQDSRGNTIYF.